The 5 T cell receptor beta chains listed next were all sequenced from one sample in a study of intratumoral heterogeneity in liver cancer. The table came from immunoSEQ multiplex PCR; TCRdb's copy has only in-frame clones and leaves some out. The sample lists 20,000 to 25,000 clones, 73% occurring once. The source material was tumor-adjacent normal tissue, sampled before any cancer treatment. These receptor sequences come from a woman aged 70-85 years with hepatocellular carcinoma.

The chain joins TRBV30 to TRBJ1-2, with D possibly being TRBD1 (6 bases). Trimming took off 4 bases at V and 4 bases at J, with 19 bases between the two ends. Germline-derived CDR1 and CDR2 are GTSNPN and SVGIG (reference sequence). The CDR3 extends over 15 amino acids. The CDR3 sequence: CAWTQKEGVRYGYTF. The DNA of the CDR3 is TGTGCCTGGACCCAAAAGGAGGGGGTGCGCTATGGCTACACCTTC.

The chain's CDR3 is CASSYSGLGEKLFF. Written as DNA, the CDR3 is TGTGCCAGCAGTTACTCAGGGCTGGGTGAAAAACTGTTTTTT. This chain connects TRBV6-5 to TRBJ1-4; D not certain. Between the trimmed V and J ends, which lost 0 bases and 7 bases, there was a span of 9 bases. The germline V gene has CDR1 MNHEY and CDR2 SVGAGI. The length of the CDR3 is 14 residues.

The CDR3 coding sequence is TGTGCCAGCAGCGCACAGGGACCCTACGAGCAGTACTTC. Translation gives CASSAQGPYEQYF. The J gene is TRBJ2-7, the V gene TRBV28, with D perhaps TRBD1 (6 bases). The CDR3 contains 13 residues. Trimming removed 6 bases at V and 2 bases at J, with 11 bases between. Looked up from germline, CDR1 is MDHEN and CDR2 is SYDVKM.

V and J are TRBV3-1 (or the pseudogene TRBV3-2) and TRBJ2-7; possibly TRBD2 for D (6 bases). The V gene's germline CDR1 is LGHDT and CDR2 YNNKEL (reference sequence). Deletions cut 4 bases from V and 2 bases from J, with 12 bases between. There are 14 residues in the CDR3. The DNA of the CDR3 is TGTGCCAGCAGCCTAACTAGCATCGCCTACGAGCAGTACTTC. It translates to CASSLTSIAYEQYF.

This chain links TRBV27 with TRBJ2-2; TRBD1 agrees at 8 bases. The CDR3 consists of 15 residues. Germline V CDR1 and CDR2: MNHEY, SMNVEV (reference sequence). V shed 5 bases, J shed 2 bases, and the junction held 4 bases outside the gene matches. The chain's CDR3 is CASSPGQDNTGELFF. Written as DNA, the CDR3 is TGTGCCAGCAGTCCGGGACAGGATAACACCGGGGAGCTGTTTTTT.